Below, 10 T cell receptor beta chains from the same sample are listed, as sequenced in a study of CD8+ T cells in alopecia areata. Sequencing relied on a cDNA template that was reverse transcribed from extracted RNA. The method was immunoSEQ multiplex PCR; TCRdb's version includes in-frame clones alone and lacks a portion of them. Here the sample spans 180,000 or so clones, about 63% being singletons. Specimen: CD4+ T cells sorted from blood, collected at week 0. The receptor source for this set is a human donor with alopecia areata.

CDR3 nucleotides: TGTGCCAGCGCAGGGGGCGTGGGCTATGGCTACACCTTC. This codes for CASAGGVGYGYTF. This sequence joins TRBV6-6 and TRBJ1-2; TRBD1 matches 8 bases. V dropped 8 bases and J dropped 4; count of bases not matched to a gene: 6. The germline V gene encodes CDR1 MNHNY and CDR2 SVGAGI (reference sequence). This CDR3 has 13 amino acids.

The rearrangement links TRBV30 to TRBJ1-4; possibly TRBD1 for D (6 bases). Trimming shortened V by 3 bases and J by 8 bases, and 16 bases separated the two germline ends. The germline gives CDR1 GTSNPN, CDR2 SVGIG (reference sequence). The CDR3 runs 14 residues. In DNA form, the CDR3 reads TGTGCCTGGAGAGAATACGGGGGCGGCGAAAAACTGTTTTTT. This encodes CAWREYGGGEKLFF.

This clone was detected ten times or more. The V call is TRBV2, the J call TRBJ1-2; the D gene is possibly TRBD1 (6 bases). Trimming cost V 8 bases and J 1 base, with 11 bases left between them. Germline assignment: CDR1 SNHLY and CDR2 FYNNEI. The CDR3 is made up of 13 amino acids. Here the CDR3 DNA reads TGTGCCAGCCAGGGGCAGTTTAACTATGGCTACACCTTC. It translates to CASQGQFNYGYTF. Full variable domain (rest looked up from reference TRBV2 and TRBJ1-2): EPEVTQTPSHQVTQMGQEVILRCVPISNHLYFYWYRQILGQKVEFLVSFYNNEISEKSEIFDDQFSVERPDGSNFTLKIRSTKLEDSAMYFCASQGQFNYGYTFGSGTRLTVV.

This sequence joins TRBV10-1 and TRBJ2-7, with 8 bases that match TRBD1. V shed 2 bases, J shed 8 bases, and the junction held 5 bases outside the gene matches. The CDR3 totals 13 residues. Germline V gene sequence: CDR1 WNHNN, CDR2 SYGVQD (reference sequence). The DNA for the CDR3 is TGCGCCAGCAGTGAGCAGGGGGCGCAGAAGCAGTACTTC. The encoded protein is CASSEQGAQKQYF.

The chain is built from TRBV29-1 and TRBJ1-2; perhaps TRBD1 as D (5 bases). CDR3 length equals 11 residues. CDR1 and CDR2 from the germline V gene are SQVTM and ANQGSEA. The V gene lost 1 base and the J gene lost 8 bases, with 8 bases spanning the gap. The CDR3 nucleotides read TGCAGCGTTGAAGGGGGCCACGGCTACACCTTC. Amino acids: CSVEGGHGYTF.

The chain links TRBV28 to TRBJ2-3; either TRBD1 or TRBD2 may fit D (6 bases each). The CDR3 consists of 13 residues. V dropped 5 bases and J dropped 3 bases, with 9 bases sitting between them. Germline V lookup: CDR1 MDHEN, CDR2 SYDVKM. CDR3 loop: CASSRGTTDTQYF. In DNA form, the CDR3 reads TGTGCCAGCAGTAGGGGGACTACAGATACGCAGTATTTT.

The chain is built from TRBV29-1 and TRBJ2-5; 8 bases are shared with TRBD2. Trimming removed 4 bases from V and 1 base from J; junction bases left unmatched: 5. Germline CDR1 and CDR2: SQVTM and ANQGSEA. The CDR3 consists of 14 residues. The CDR3 loop reads CSVVGGGIQETQYF. The CDR3 DNA reads TGCAGCGTTGTCGGCGGGGGGATCCAAGAGACCCAGTACTTC.

The gene calls are TRBV10-2 and TRBJ1-1; TRBD1 matches 8 bases. Germline V gene lookup returns CDR1 WSHSY and CDR2 SAAADI. Unmatched junction bases numbered 13, after V lost 10 bases and J lost 0 bases. The CDR3 sequence is 16 residues long. In nucleotides, the CDR3 is TGCGCCACCAGACAGGGGAACCTCCTCATGAACACTGAAGCTTTCTTT. This encodes CATRQGNLLMNTEAFF.

This clone was counted a single time. The CDR3 DNA is TGCAGCGTTGTGGGAGAAAGGTTTTACGAGCAGTACTTC. Encoded protein: CSVVGERFYEQYF. This sequence joins TRBV29-1 and TRBJ2-7, with D possibly being TRBD2 (5 bases). The V end lost 4 bases, the J end lost 4 bases, and 14 bases lay between the germline ends. The germline CDR1 and CDR2 sequences are SQVTM and ANQGSEA. This CDR3 is 13 amino acids long.

Points on this clone: An end of the junction does not agree with germline; a read error may underlie this. The V and J genes are TRBV30 and TRBJ1-2; D call uncertain. The germline gives CDR1 GTSNPN, CDR2 SVGIG (reference sequence). This CDR3 contains 12 residues. This CDR3 is CAWSDQNFGYTF. The CDR3 nucleotides read TGTGCCTGGAGTGACCAAAACTTTGGCTACACCTTC.